Presented here are 20 T cell receptor beta chains from one specimen sequenced in a study of graft-versus-host responses after intestinal transplantation. Sequenced by immunoSEQ multiplex PCR; TCRdb stores in-frame clones only, minus some. The sample carries about 83,000 clones, roughly 91% recorded once. These receptors lack a known antigen. This specimen consisted of unstimulated CD4+ T cells sorted from spleen or lymph node cells, obtained before intestinal transplant. The receptor source for this set is a human donor who received an intestinal transplant.

The rearrangement links TRBV5-1 to TRBJ2-1; D is unclear. V was cut by 0 bases and J by 10 bases, with 14 bases left in between. Germline V gives CDR1 SGHRS, CDR2 YFSETQ. The CDR3 loop spans 14 amino acids. Here the CDR3 reads CASSLDDLPTEQFF. In DNA, the CDR3 is TGCGCCAGCAGCTTGGACGATCTGCCGACAGAGCAGTTCTTC.

V usage is TRBV7-9 and J usage is TRBJ1-1; TRBD1 is a possible D gene (6 bases). The V gene's germline CDR1 is SEHNR and CDR2 FQNEAQ (reference sequence). The CDR3 length is 15 residues. V was clipped by 1 base and J by 6 bases, with 15 bases between them. CDR3 DNA sequence: TGTGCCAGCAGCTTAGGTGGCAGGGGATTCGCTGAAGCTTTCTTT. This encodes CASSLGGRGFAEAFF.

Only a few counts were recorded for this clone. The J gene is TRBJ1-1, the V gene TRBV4-1, with D possibly being TRBD1 (6 bases). Germline V CDR1 and CDR2: MGHRA, YSYEKL. The CDR3 length is 14 residues. V lost 3 bases and J 5 bases, leaving 13 bases between the germline ends. This chain's CDR3 is CASSQGDMRTEAFF. CDR3 DNA: TGCGCCAGCAGCCAGGGGGACATGCGAACTGAAGCTTTCTTT.

V and J are TRBV27 and TRBJ2-7, with TRBD1 identical over 8 bases. There are 16 residues in the CDR3. The V segment lost 4 bases and the J segment 1 base; nucleotides outside the gene matches: 9. Germline CDR1 MNHEY, CDR2 SMNVEV (reference sequence). The CDR3 sequence: CASSSPLTGGSYEQYF. CDR3 sequence (DNA): TGTGCCAGCAGTTCCCCCTTAACAGGGGGGTCCTACGAGCAGTACTTC.

The chain joins TRBV9 to TRBJ1-2; D perhaps matches TRBD1 (6 bases). Deletions cut 0 bases from V and 2 bases from J, with 23 bases between. The V gene's germline CDR1 is SGDLS and CDR2 YYNGEE. This CDR3 spans 19 amino acids. Here the CDR3 DNA reads TGTGCCAGCAGCGTAGTAGGGGGAGCCCCGGGAAAAGGGAACTATGGCTACACCTTC. Translating gives CASSVVGGAPGKGNYGYTF.

The genes are TRBV27 and TRBJ2-7; 11 bases are shared with TRBD2. The germline CDR1 and CDR2 sequences are MNHEY and SMNVEV (reference sequence). The CDR3 is 15 amino acids. Trimming removed 4 bases from V and 8 bases from J; junction bases left unmatched: 10. The CDR3 region has the DNA TGTGCCAGCAGTTCACTAGCGGGAGATGAGGGTAAGCAGTACTTC. Its translation is CASSSLAGDEGKQYF.

The gene calls are TRBV9 and TRBJ2-3, with 15 bases aligning to TRBD2. The CDR3 is 18 amino acids. The ends lost 0 bases at V and 4 bases at J; junction bases unmatched: 6. From germline, CDR1 is SGDLS and CDR2 YYNGEE. Here the CDR3 DNA reads TGTGCCAGCAGCGTAGGGACTAGCGGGGGGGCCGGTTCAGATACGCAGTATTTT. Amino acids: CASSVGTSGGAGSDTQYF.

V and J are TRBV28 and TRBJ1-5; 9 bases match TRBD1. The J segment lost 7 bases and the V segment lost 5 bases, leaving 9 bases of the junction unmatched. The CDR3 loop spans 15 amino acids. Germline loops: CDR1 MDHEN, CDR2 SYDVKM. The CDR3 spells CASSRDRVVGQPQHF. CDR3 coding DNA: TGTGCCAGCAGTCGGGACAGGGTGGTAGGCCAGCCCCAGCATTTT.

The chain combines TRBV19 with TRBJ2-1, with 7 bases that match TRBD2. V shed 0 bases and J 4 bases; nucleotides not matched to a gene: 3. The CDR3 has 15 amino acids. CDR1 is LNHDA, CDR2 SQIVND, per germline (reference sequence). CDR3 in DNA: TGTGCCAGTAGTATAGACGGGCGGGGGTACAATGAGCAGTTCTTC. It yields the protein CASSIDGRGYNEQFF.

Here the CDR3 DNA reads TGTGCCAGCGCCCGGACAGGGGGGACCTACGAGCAGTACTTC. Its protein is CASARTGGTYEQYF. The chain joins TRBV19 to TRBJ2-7; TRBD1 matches 10 bases. The V gene's germline CDR1 is LNHDA and CDR2 SQIVND (reference sequence). Germline trimming cut 9 bases from V and 2 bases from J; bases unmatched to any gene: 7. The CDR3 extends over 14 amino acids.

The genes are TRBV7-6 and TRBJ2-7; 7 bases align to TRBD1. Losses at the gene ends were 3 bases for V and 4 bases for J; bases not matched to a gene: 6. This CDR3 spans 14 amino acids. Germline CDR1 and CDR2: SGHVS and FNYEAQ. CDR3 bases: TGTGCCAGCAGCTTGCAACAGGGGAGTTACGAGCAGTACTTC. Protein: CASSLQQGSYEQYF.

J is TRBJ2-2 and V is TRBV2; perhaps TRBD1 as D (6 bases). The V end lost 8 bases, the J end lost 6 bases, and 19 bases lay between the germline ends. CDR1 is SNHLY and CDR2 is FYNNEI in the germline V gene. The CDR3 sequence is 15 residues long. CDR3 in DNA: TGTGCCAGCTCTCCGGGACAAGGGATACCCGGGGAGCTGTTTTTT. Encoded protein: CASSPGQGIPGELFF. Combining the CDR3 with reference TRBV2 and TRBJ2-2 gives the whole variable domain EPEVTQTPSHQVTQMGQEVILRCVPISNHLYFYWYRQILGQKVEFLVSFYNNEISEKSEIFDDQFSVERPDGSNFTLKIRSTKLEDSAMYFCASSPGQGIPGELFFGEGSRLTVL.

This chain links TRBV30 with TRBJ1-2, with 7 bases aligning to TRBD1. This CDR3 is 14 amino acids long. Germline CDR1 reads GTSNPN; CDR2 reads SVGIG (reference sequence). V dropped 5 bases and J dropped 0; count of bases not matched to a gene: 6. CDR3 DNA: TGTGCCTGGGGGGGGACAGAGACTAACTATGGCTACACCTTC. This gives the protein CAWGGTETNYGYTF.

This clone has just a few counts. The chain joins TRBV28 to TRBJ2-5; 9 bases are shared with TRBD1. The CDR3 consists of 15 residues. Trimming at V came to 5 bases and at J to 7 bases, leaving 11 bases not matched to a gene. From germline, CDR1 is MDHEN and CDR2 SYDVKM. The CDR3 bases are TGTGCCAGCAGTCCCTCGGGACAGGGATTAGCGACCCAGTACTTC. Translating gives CASSPSGQGLATQYF. Based on the CDR3 plus reference TRBV28 and TRBJ2-5, the full variable domain is DVKVTQSSRYLVKRTGEKVFLECVQDMDHENMFWYRQDPGLGLRLIYFSYDVKMKEKGDIPEGYSVSREKKERFSLILESASTNQTSMYLCASSPSGQGLATQYFGPGTRLLVL.

V gene TRBV15 combines with J gene TRBJ2-2, with 10 bases lining up with TRBD1. Germline V lookup: CDR1 LNHNV, CDR2 YYDKDF (reference sequence). V trimming: 5 bases; J trimming: 5 bases; junction bases outside the gene matches: 5. The CDR3 sequence is 15 residues long. The CDR3, as DNA: TGTGCCACCAGCGGGGACAGGGGCCGAACCGGGGAGCTGTTTTTT. Translation: CATSGDRGRTGELFF.

A few counts support this clone. The rearrangement joins TRBV9 to TRBJ2-3; 9 bases match TRBD2. In germline, CDR1 is SGDLS, CDR2 YYNGEE. CDR3 size: 16 residues. The V gene end was trimmed by 0 bases and the J gene end by 2 bases; junction bases not matched to a gene: 4. This CDR3 reads CASSVVAGGVTDTQYF. The CDR3 nucleotides read TGTGCCAGCAGCGTAGTGGCGGGGGGGGTCACAGATACGCAGTATTTT.

The rearrangement uses TRBV5-1 and TRBJ1-2; 12 nucleotides match TRBD1. The CDR3 has 15 amino acids. The germline V gene encodes CDR1 SGHRS and CDR2 YFSETQ. J gave up 4 bases and V 6 bases, and 7 bases lay outside the gene matches. For the CDR3, the DNA is TGCGCCAGCACCCTGGGACAGGGGGCCGCCTATGGCTACACCTTC. It yields the protein CASTLGQGAAYGYTF.

The chain carries TRBV10-3 and TRBJ2-1; 10 bases fit TRBD2. The CDR3 contains 16 residues. Looked up from germline, CDR1 is ENHRY and CDR2 is SYGVKD. Trimming took 0 bases from V and 1 from J; bases not matched to a gene: 0. CDR3 DNA sequence: TGTGCCATCAGTGAGTCTAGCGGGGGGTCCTACAATGAGCAGTTCTTC. This encodes CAISESSGGSYNEQFF.

This clone has only a few counts. This chain uses TRBV10-3 with TRBJ1-2; D is unclear. V gave up 4 bases and J gave up 1 base, with 13 bases separating them. This CDR3 contains 15 residues. The germline V gene has CDR1 ENHRY and CDR2 SYGVKD. DNA for the CDR3: TGTGCCATCAGTGCTGGGCCGAATATTAACTATGGCTACACCTTC. Residues: CAISAGPNINYGYTF.

J is TRBJ1-2 and V is TRBV12-2; TRBD1 is taken as the D call from the table, unchecked against the DNA. TRBV12-2 is marked as a pseudogene. The CDR3 sequence is 16 residues long. The DNA for the CDR3 is TGTGCAAGTCGCCCGCTCGACAGGGCCCGGGACTATGGCTACACCTTC. Protein: CASRPLDRARDYGYTF.